The 32 T cell receptor beta chains below were found in one sample sequenced in a study of T-cell memory formation after mild COVID-19. Each CDR3 protein is one row after TCRdb ran MiXCR on the 5' RACE reads. The sample gives 200,000 to 250,000 distinct CDR3 sequences, 9.4% of which show up once; around 23% is in the top ten. The sample consisted of PBMCs or a T cell subset sorted from them (not recorded which). The source is a young man who had mild COVID-19 (a few samples of this study predate the infection). Cell type and time point are not known.

This chain joins TRBV2 and TRBJ2-4, with 10 nucleotides matching TRBD1. This CDR3 is built from 16 residues. The V gene end was trimmed by 4 bases and the J gene end by 4 bases; junction bases not matched to a gene: 7. Germline values: CDR1 SNHLY, CDR2 FYNNEI. The CDR3 region is CASSGGQGTPKNIQYF. The CDR3 DNA sequence: TGTGCCAGCAGTGGGGGACAGGGGACCCCTAAAAACATTCAGTACTTC. Based on the CDR3 plus reference TRBV2 and TRBJ2-4, the full variable domain is EPEVTQTPSHQVTQMGQEVILRCVPISNHLYFYWYRQILGQKVEFLVSFYNNEISEKSEIFDDQFSVERPDGSNFTLKIRSTKLEDSAMYFCASSGGQGTPKNIQYFGAGTRLSVL.

V and J are TRBV5-1 and TRBJ2-7; D remains ambiguous. V was cut by 3 bases and J by 7 bases, with 14 bases left in between. CDR1 SGHRS and CDR2 YFSETQ come from the germline V gene. The CDR3 has 13 residues. The chain's CDR3 is CASSSRTSLEQYF. The CDR3 coding sequence is TGCGCCAGCAGCTCCCGCACATCGTTAGAGCAGTACTTC.

The gene calls are TRBV6-1 and TRBJ2-1; perhaps TRBD2 as D (6 bases). The CDR3 consists of 14 residues. V lost 8 bases to trimming and J lost 10 bases, with 21 bases between them. Germline V gene lookup returns CDR1 MNHNS and CDR2 SASEGT. CDR3 loop: CASPLVGGVGEQFF. CDR3 nucleotides: TGTGCCAGCCCTCTCGTGGGCGGGGTAGGGGAGCAGTTCTTC.

The genes are TRBV5-5 and TRBJ2-2, with TRBD2 matching 13 bases. V lost 3 bases to trimming and J lost 8 bases; unmatched junction nucleotides: 1. Germline CDR1 reads SGHKS; CDR2 reads YYEKEE (reference sequence). The CDR3 spans 14 residues. This CDR3 is CASSWTSGGGELFF. DNA of the CDR3: TGTGCCAGCAGCTGGACTAGCGGGGGAGGGGAGCTGTTTTTT.

The chain links TRBV7-2 to TRBJ2-5; TRBD1 aligns across 7 bases. The CDR3 extends over 16 amino acids. J was trimmed by 7 bases and V by 4 bases; bases with no gene match: 15. In germline, CDR1 is SGHTA, CDR2 FQGNSA. The CDR3 coding sequence is TGTGCCAGCAGCTCCAACGAGGGGGCAGGGGTCGGGACCCAGTACTTC. Residues: CASSSNEGAGVGTQYF.

The chain uses TRBV5-1 and TRBJ2-7, with D possibly being TRBD1 (6 bases). Germline V CDR1 and CDR2: SGHRS, YFSETQ. The CDR3 contains 15 residues. V dropped 4 bases and J dropped 6 bases, with 20 bases sitting between them. This chain's CDR3 is CASSPIPGQSSEQYF. CDR3 coding DNA: TGCGCCAGCAGCCCGATACCGGGACAATCAAGCGAGCAGTACTTC. Variable domain in full (rest from reference TRBV5-1 and TRBJ2-7): KAGVTQTPRYLIKTRGQQVTLSCSPISGHRSVSWYQQTPGQGLQFLFEYFSETQRNKGNFPGRFSGRQFSNSRSEMNVSTLELGDSALYLCASSPIPGQSSEQYFGPGTRLTVT.

This clonotype was detected ten times or more. The rearrangement links TRBV7-9 to TRBJ2-5; D call uncertain. This CDR3 has 12 amino acids. Per germline, CDR1 SEHNR and CDR2 FQNEAQ (reference sequence). V was trimmed by 2 bases and J by 2 bases, leaving 3 bases between them. The CDR3 spells CASSLQQETQYF. The CDR3 DNA is TGTGCCAGCAGCTTACAACAAGAGACCCAGTACTTC.

This clonotype was counted many times. The chain joins TRBV2 to TRBJ1-5, with 8 positions matching TRBD1. This CDR3 region has 13 residues. Germline CDR1 reads SNHLY; CDR2 reads FYNNEI. J was trimmed by 3 bases and V by 6 bases; bases with no gene match: 1. Here the CDR3 DNA reads TGTGCCAGCAGGGACAGGGCCAATCAGCCCCAGCATTTT. This encodes CASRDRANQPQHF.

The chain employs TRBV12-3 or TRBV12-4 and TRBJ1-5; perhaps TRBD1 as D (6 bases). V was shortened by 5 bases and J by 0 bases, with 8 bases between the two germline ends. The CDR3 has 14 residues. The CDR3 loop is CASSGQFSNQPQHF. The CDR3 coding sequence is TGTGCCAGCAGTGGACAGTTTAGCAATCAGCCCCAGCATTTT.

This clonotype was found a few times. The DNA of the CDR3 is TGTGCCAGCAGCGTTCAACGGGGGACTGAAGCTTTCTTT. It yields the protein CASSVQRGTEAFF. This chain connects TRBV5-8 to TRBJ1-1; D perhaps matches TRBD1 (5 bases). Trimming took off 4 bases at V and 5 bases at J, with 12 bases between the two ends. The CDR3 is 13 residues long. Germline assignment: CDR1 SGHTS and CDR2 YDEGEE.

The chain joins TRBV27 to TRBJ1-1; D unresolved. V was clipped by 5 bases and J by 2 bases, with 12 bases between them. Germline CDR1 reads MNHEY; CDR2 reads SMNVEV (reference sequence). CDR3 size: 14 residues. CDR3 nucleotides: TGTGCCAGCAGTATTTTAGGGAGTAACACTGAAGCTTTCTTT. Protein product: CASSILGSNTEAFF.

This clonotype was counted many times. This rearrangement joins TRBV5-8 to TRBJ1-5; 8 bases match TRBD1. This CDR3 is 14 amino acids long. V shed 4 bases, J shed 7 bases, and the junction held 7 bases outside the gene matches. Germline assignment: CDR1 SGHTS and CDR2 YDEGEE. The CDR3 here is CASSLGQGLQPQHF. DNA of the CDR3: TGTGCCAGCAGCCTAGGACAGGGATTACAGCCCCAGCATTTT.

This clonotype was counted only a few times. In DNA, the CDR3 is TGCGCCAGCGGGGGCCTAGCGGACACAGATACGCAGTATTTT. Its protein product is CASGGLADTDTQYF. This rearrangement joins TRBV5-1 to TRBJ2-3, with D tentatively TRBD2 (7 bases). V was shortened by 7 bases and J by 2 bases, with 14 bases between the two germline ends. CDR3 length: 14 residues. Germline V gene sequence: CDR1 SGHRS, CDR2 YFSETQ.

The chain links TRBV20-1 to TRBJ2-3; D is perhaps TRBD2 (5 bases). The CDR3 totals 14 residues. Trimming removed 4 bases from V and 4 bases from J, with 15 bases in between. Germline loops: CDR1 DFQATT, CDR2 SNEGSKA (reference sequence). The CDR3 is CSATNPGGPDTQYF. The CDR3, as DNA: TGCAGTGCTACGAACCCCGGAGGTCCAGATACGCAGTATTTT.

The rearrangement links TRBV13 to TRBJ1-2, with D perhaps matching TRBD1 (6 bases). Germline CDR1 is PRHDT and CDR2 is FYEKMQ (reference sequence). The CDR3 is 16 residues long. Deletions cut 2 bases from V and 7 bases from J, with 20 bases between. The CDR3 DNA sequence: TGTGCCAGCAGCTTAATGATGACAGGTGGGATGCTTGGCTACACCTTC. As protein: CASSLMMTGGMLGYTF.

The chain couples TRBV18 to TRBJ2-5; 11 bases match TRBD1. CDR3 length: 17 amino acids. V shed 3 bases, J shed 1 base, and the junction held 7 bases outside the gene matches. Germline-derived CDR1 and CDR2 are KGHSH and LQKENI. Here the CDR3 reads CASSPPPGTGGQETQYF. The DNA of the CDR3 is TGTGCCAGCTCACCTCCCCCCGGGACAGGGGGCCAAGAGACCCAGTACTTC.

This clonotype came up many times. The CDR3 nucleotides read TGTGCCAGCAGCCGATCGATCGGGGGAGCTAACTATGGCTACACCTTC. It encodes CASSRSIGGANYGYTF. This chain connects TRBV3-1 to TRBJ1-2; perhaps TRBD1 as D (5 bases). V dropped 4 bases and J dropped 0 bases, with 15 bases sitting between them. Germline CDR1 LGHDT, CDR2 YNNKEL (reference sequence). This CDR3 is built from 16 residues.

The gene calls are TRBV5-6 and TRBJ1-2; unclear D gene. CDR3 length equals 14 residues. V was clipped by 2 bases and J by 7 bases, with 15 bases between them. From germline, CDR1 is SGHDT and CDR2 YYEEEE. The CDR3 DNA is TGTGCCAGCAGCTTCGGTGCAGAGTCTATTGGCTACACCTTC. Amino acid sequence: CASSFGAESIGYTF.

This clonotype was picked up a small number of times. The V call is TRBV18, the J call TRBJ1-1; D is possibly TRBD1 (5 bases). Germline V gene lookup returns CDR1 KGHSH and CDR2 LQKENI. The CDR3 has 13 residues. Deletions cut 5 bases from V and 0 bases from J, with 7 bases between. This CDR3 reads CASSTGLNTEAFF. The CDR3 nucleotides read TGTGCCAGCTCAACAGGATTGAACACTGAAGCTTTCTTT. The full variable domain, completed using reference TRBV18 and TRBJ1-1, is NAGVMQNPRHLVRRRGQEARLRCSPMKGHSHVYWYRQLPEEGLKFMVYLQKENIIDESGMPKERFSAEFPKEGPSILRIQQVVRGDSAAYFCASSTGLNTEAFFGQGTRLTVV.

This clonotype turned up a few times. The chain has TRBV12-3 or TRBV12-4 and TRBJ2-5; D possibly corresponds to TRBD2 (7 bases). The CDR3 sequence is 13 residues long. Deletions cut 5 bases from V and 5 bases from J, with 12 bases between. The CDR3 region has the DNA TGTGCCAGCAGTGGGGGGGGGCACGAGACCCAGTACTTC. The encoded protein is CASSGGGHETQYF.

The V gene is TRBV30, the J gene TRBJ2-5; D uncertain. CDR1 is GTSNPN, CDR2 SVGIG, per germline (reference sequence). Trimming stripped 2 bases from V and 2 bases from J, with 9 bases between. The CDR3 covers 13 residues. The CDR3 reads CAWSSTPQETQYF. The CDR3 coding sequence is TGTGCCTGGAGTTCCACTCCGCAAGAGACCCAGTACTTC.

This clonotype was counted at least ten times. The chain has TRBV5-6 and TRBJ1-6, with D uncertain. This CDR3 region has 14 residues. Germline V gene lookup returns CDR1 SGHDT and CDR2 YYEEEE. V shed 1 base and J shed 10 bases, with 12 bases lying between them. CDR3 sequence (DNA): TGTGCCAGCAGCTTGCGTCAGCCCGGCTCACCCCTCCACTTT. Its translation is CASSLRQPGSPLHF. Full variable domain (outside the CDR3, taken from reference TRBV5-6 and TRBJ1-6): DAGVTQSPTHLIKTRGQQVTLRCSPKSGHDTVSWYQQALGQGPQFIFQYYEEEERQRGNFPDRFSGHQFPNYSSELNVNALLLGDSALYLCASSLRQPGSPLHFGNGTRLTVT.

This clonotype was counted a few times. The gene calls are TRBV19 and TRBJ1-3; 8 bases line up with TRBD1. CDR1 is LNHDA and CDR2 is SQIVND in the germline V gene (reference sequence). The CDR3 runs to 14 residues. The junction had 5 bases not matched to a gene; V was cut back by 10 bases and J by 0 bases. CDR3 sequence (DNA): TGTGCCACCGGGGACAGGAGCTCTGGAAACACCATATATTTT. Its protein is CATGDRSSGNTIYF.

The count of this clonotype is one. An end of the junction does not agree with germline; a read error may underlie this. This chain links TRBV6-2 or TRBV6-3 with TRBJ1-1; 8 bases match TRBD1. Germline loops: CDR1 MNHEY, CDR2 SVGEGT. CDR3 length: 14 amino acids. Here the CDR3 DNA reads TGTGTCAGCAGCCGACAGGGGATGAACACTGAAGCTTTCTTT. Translating gives CVSSRQGMNTEAFF.

This sequence joins TRBV7-2 and TRBJ2-5; no definite D call. The length of the CDR3 is 14 residues. Trimming removed 1 base from V and 2 bases from J, with 8 bases in between. CDR1 SGHTA and CDR2 FQGNSA come from the germline V gene. The CDR3 region is CASSLEGVQETQYF. The CDR3 DNA reads TGTGCCAGCAGCTTAGAAGGAGTACAAGAGACCCAGTACTTC.

This clonotype was counted between two and nine times. V is TRBV3-1 and J is TRBJ1-5; D may be TRBD1 (5 bases). V lost 1 base, J lost 2 bases, and 9 bases lay in between. Germline CDR1 reads LGHDT; CDR2 reads YNNKEL (reference sequence). The CDR3 loop spans 15 amino acids. CDR3 nucleotides: TGTGCCAGCAGCCAAGTCTGGGGGGGCAATCAGCCCCAGCATTTT. Its translation is CASSQVWGGNQPQHF.

This clonotype has at least ten counts. The chain is built from TRBV7-6 and TRBJ2-3; unclear D gene. This CDR3 is 13 amino acids long. V dropped 5 bases and J dropped 0 bases, with 6 bases sitting between them. Germline CDR1 SGHVS, CDR2 FNYEAQ. This CDR3 reads CASSQDSTDTQYF. DNA for the CDR3: TGTGCCAGCAGCCAGGACAGCACAGATACGCAGTATTTT.

This clonotype was seen many times. The chain employs TRBV5-6 and TRBJ2-1; 9 positions match TRBD2. Germline assignment: CDR1 SGHDT and CDR2 YYEEEE. V shed 0 bases, J shed 4 bases, and the junction held 5 bases outside the gene matches. This CDR3 is built from 16 residues. The CDR3 bases are TGTGCCAGCAGCTTGGTCAGCCTAGCGGGATACAATGAGCAGTTCTTC. This sequence encodes CASSLVSLAGYNEQFF.

In its sample, this clonotype was seen many times. The chain is built from TRBV20-1 and TRBJ2-1; the match to TRBD2 covers 9 bases. The CDR3 consists of 14 residues. Germline V gives CDR1 DFQATT, CDR2 SNEGSKA (reference sequence). Unmatched junction bases numbered 10, after V lost 6 bases and J lost 7 bases. CDR3 sequence: CSALGLAGSNEQFF. The CDR3 DNA sequence: TGCAGTGCCTTAGGGCTAGCGGGATCAAATGAGCAGTTCTTC.

This clonotype was seen a handful of times. V gene TRBV6-2 or TRBV6-3 combines with J gene TRBJ1-1; no definite D call. Trimming removed 7 bases at V and 4 bases at J, with 7 bases between. CDR3 size: 11 residues. Germline lookup yields CDR1 MNHEY and CDR2 SVGEGT. CDR3 sequence: CASKEFTEAFF. In DNA form, the CDR3 reads TGTGCCAGCAAGGAATTCACTGAAGCTTTCTTT.

The chain recombines TRBV4-2 with TRBJ2-3; the match to TRBD1 covers 7 bases. Unmatched junction bases numbered 9, after V lost 4 bases and J lost 5 bases. This CDR3 is built from 15 residues. In germline, CDR1 is LGHNA, CDR2 YNFKEQ. CDR3 nucleotides: TGTGCCAGCAGCCCCATAGCAGGGGGTATAGATACGCAGTATTTT. Translation gives CASSPIAGGIDTQYF.

This clonotype has more than one count but fewer than ten. The rearrangement uses TRBV9 and TRBJ2-2; D might be TRBD1 (6 bases). The CDR3 has 16 residues. V shed 2 bases and J shed 6 bases, with 17 bases lying between them. CDR1 is SGDLS and CDR2 is YYNGEE in the germline V gene. The CDR3 region is CASSVTGWGRAGELFF. The CDR3 bases are TGTGCCAGCAGCGTTACAGGGTGGGGAAGGGCCGGGGAGCTGTTTTTT.